This entry lists 26 T cell receptor beta chains sequenced from one sample in a study of blood T cells in healthy people across ages. Primed by a sample-barcoded 5' primer and a J-beta primer mix, a second PCR proceeded for about 7 to 12 cycles. TCRdb independently ran MiXCR on the 5' RACE reads; one entry per CDR3 protein. The sample lists some 700,000 distinct CDR3 sequences; 22% were seen once. Input material: blood. These receptors all come from a man between 70 and 80 years old in good health.

This clonotype was counted between two and nine times. The chain has TRBV5-5 and TRBJ2-4; 8 positions agree with TRBD1. Germline V gives CDR1 SGHKS, CDR2 YYEKEE (reference sequence). This CDR3 has 14 amino acids. Trimming took 2 bases from V and 8 from J; bases not matched to a gene: 6. The CDR3 reads CASSFATGEDIQYF. The CDR3 coding sequence is TGTGCCAGCAGCTTCGCGACAGGGGAAGACATTCAGTACTTC. Full variable domain (rest looked up from reference TRBV5-5 and TRBJ2-4): DAGVTQSPTHLIKTRGQQVTLRCSPISGHKSVSWYQQVLGQGPQFIFQYYEKEERGRGNFPDRFSARQFPNYSSELNVNALLLGDSALYLCASSFATGEDIQYFGAGTRLSVL.

V and J are TRBV6-6 and TRBJ2-3; maybe TRBD2 (5 bases). V was clipped by 2 bases and J by 0 bases, with 15 bases between them. The CDR3 loop spans 17 amino acids. CDR1 is MNHNY and CDR2 is SVGAGI in the germline V gene (reference sequence). CDR3 bases: TGTGCCAGCAGTTACCCGGCCGGGATACCTAGCACAGATACGCAGTATTTT. It yields the protein CASSYPAGIPSTDTQYF.

This rearrangement joins TRBV5-1 to TRBJ2-3, with 7 bases aligning to TRBD1. Per germline, CDR1 SGHRS and CDR2 YFSETQ. The CDR3 loop spans 14 amino acids. The J segment lost 3 bases and the V segment lost 3 bases, leaving 4 bases of the junction unmatched. The CDR3, as DNA: TGCGCCAGCAGCTCTGGGACAGAAACAGATACGCAGTATTTT. It is translated as CASSSGTETDTQYF.

As regards this clonotype: The junction does not match germline at one end; this may be a read error. This rearrangement joins TRBV14 to TRBJ2-7; TRBD2 matches 8 bases. The length of the CDR3 is 18 residues. Germline V gene sequence: CDR1 SGHDN, CDR2 FVKESK. In nucleotides, the CDR3 is TGTGCCTGCAGCCAAGACGTCCCTAGCGGGTCAATCTCCTACGAGCAGTACTTC. This translates into CACSQDVPSGSISYEQYF.

Ten or more counts support this clonotype. The gene calls are TRBV12-3 or TRBV12-4 and TRBJ2-3; 7 bases map to TRBD2. Trimming at V came to 6 bases and at J to 1 base, leaving 10 bases not matched to a gene. The CDR3 totals 16 residues. The CDR3 loop is CASRTRGDRRTDTQYF. DNA of the CDR3: TGTGCCAGCAGAACCCGGGGGGACCGGCGCACAGATACGCAGTATTTT.

The chain has TRBV12-5 and TRBJ2-5, with TRBD2 as a possible D gene (6 bases). The DNA end is more similar to TRBJ2-1, so the J call may be wrong. This CDR3 is built from 17 residues. The V gene's germline CDR1 is LGHNT and CDR2 FRNRAP. The CDR3 nucleotides are TGTGCTAGTGGTTTGGCAGCAGGAGGGGTAGCTCTGGGTGAGCAGTTCTTC. Protein product: CASGLAAGGVALGEQFF.

The chain employs TRBV29-1 and TRBJ1-4; D is uncertain. Germline CDR1 is SQVTM and CDR2 is ANQGSEA. V shed 4 bases and J shed 7 bases, with 10 bases lying between them. The CDR3 has 12 residues. The CDR3 DNA reads TGCAGCGTTGGGGAGAATGCTGAAAAACTGTTTTTT. Translation: CSVGENAEKLFF.

This clonotype was picked up a small number of times. The chain joins TRBV5-4 to TRBJ1-2; D is ambiguous. The CDR3 loop spans 15 amino acids. Per germline, CDR1 SGHNT and CDR2 YYREEE (reference sequence). Trimming removed 0 bases at V and 5 bases at J, with 14 bases between. The chain's CDR3 is CASSLADLGQYGYTF. DNA for the CDR3: TGTGCCAGCAGCTTGGCCGACCTTGGGCAATATGGCTACACCTTC. Filled out from reference TRBV5-4 and TRBJ1-2, the complete variable domain reads ETGVTQSPTHLIKTRGQQVTLRCSSQSGHNTVSWYQQALGQGPQFIFQYYREEENGRGNFPPRFSGLQFPNYSSELNVNALELDDSALYLCASSLADLGQYGYTFGSGTRLTVV.

The table lists this clonotype with many counts. The chain combines TRBV12-3 or TRBV12-4 with TRBJ2-3; D might be TRBD1 (5 bases). V gave up 1 base and J gave up 0 bases, with 8 bases separating them. The length of the CDR3 is 15 residues. As DNA, the CDR3 is TGTGCCAGCAGTTTAGGGCAGGGAAGCACAGATACGCAGTATTTT. Residues: CASSLGQGSTDTQYF.

J is TRBJ1-2 and V is TRBV29-1; D uncertain. The CDR3 has 13 residues. Deletions cut 7 bases from V and 0 bases from J, with 12 bases between. From germline, CDR1 is SQVTM and CDR2 ANQGSEA. This chain's CDR3 is CSADSGTNYGYTF. DNA of the CDR3: TGCAGCGCCGATTCCGGGACTAACTATGGCTACACCTTC.

This clonotype was detected only a few times. V usage is TRBV4-1 and J usage is TRBJ1-1, with TRBD1 identical over 10 bases. J lost 5 bases, V lost 1 base, and 10 bases had no gene match. Per germline, CDR1 MGHRA and CDR2 YSYEKL. CDR3 size: 17 residues. CDR3 DNA: TGCGCCAGCAGCCAAGGGGCCCGGGACAGGGGTCTGACTGAAGCTTTCTTT. Translation: CASSQGARDRGLTEAFF.

This clonotype was observed a few times. V is TRBV20-1 and J is TRBJ1-2; TRBD1 agrees at 7 bases. The germline gives CDR1 DFQATT, CDR2 SNEGSKA (reference sequence). Trimming removed 6 bases from V and 1 base from J; junction bases left unmatched: 5. The CDR3 is made up of 13 amino acids. CDR3 residues: CSAEDRNNYGYTF. The CDR3 nucleotides read TGCAGTGCAGAGGACAGGAATAACTATGGCTACACCTTC.

As for this clonotype: One end of the junction is discordant with germline, which a read error may explain. The CDR3 DNA follows: TGCAGCGTGGAAGGTCTAGCGGGAGTCCGCACCGGGGAGCTGTTTTTT. Protein product: CSVEGLAGVRTGELFF. V and J are TRBV29-1 and TRBJ2-2, with 10 nucleotides matching TRBD2. The CDR3 is 16 residues long. Per the germline V gene, CDR1 is SQVTM and CDR2 is ANQGSEA.

This rearrangement joins TRBV12-3 or TRBV12-4 to TRBJ2-1, with D uncertain. The CDR3 is 15 amino acids. V was trimmed by 3 bases and J by 0 bases, leaving 9 bases between them. Here the CDR3 reads CASSLRLGSYNEQFF. CDR3 coding DNA: TGTGCCAGCAGTTTGAGGCTGGGCTCCTACAATGAGCAGTTCTTC.

This clonotype was seen a few times. The chain couples TRBV6-5 to TRBJ2-5, with no clear D. V was shortened by 4 bases and J by 1 base, with 7 bases between the two germline ends. Germline V gene lookup returns CDR1 MNHEY and CDR2 SVGAGI. The CDR3 extends over 13 amino acids. The CDR3 DNA reads TGTGCCAGCAGTTTACTCTTCCAAGAGACCCAGTACTTC. This encodes CASSLLFQETQYF.

J is TRBJ2-3 and V is TRBV10-3; 12 bases map to TRBD1. This CDR3 is 17 amino acids long. Germline V gene sequence: CDR1 ENHRY, CDR2 SYGVKD. Unmatched junction bases numbered 17, after V lost 10 bases and J lost 6 bases. CDR3 DNA: TGTGCCACCAGAAAGGGACAGGGGGCCCCTCTCGGGGATACGCAGTATTTT. This codes for CATRKGQGAPLGDTQYF.

The genes are TRBV25-1 and TRBJ1-4; D may be TRBD1 (5 bases). This CDR3 region has 15 residues. Trimming took 6 bases from V and 7 from J, leaving 18 bases between them. The V gene's germline CDR1 is MGHDK and CDR2 SYGVNS. CDR3 in DNA: TGTGCCAGCAGGCTCGTCCGGGACGGATTTGAAAAACTGTTTTTT. Translated, it gives CASRLVRDGFEKLFF.

In regard to this clonotype: A read error is possible here, since a much larger clone lies one base away. The chain recombines TRBV5-1 with TRBJ2-4; D unresolved. Germline V gene sequence: CDR1 SGHRS, CDR2 YFSETQ. This CDR3 region has 16 residues. CDR3 sequence: CASSLGDFPFKNILYF. The CDR3 nucleotides are TGCGCCAGCAGCTTGGGGGATTTCCCATTCAAAAACATTCTGTACTTC. Complete variable domain (other parts from reference TRBV5-1 and TRBJ2-4): KAGVTQTPRYLIKTRGQQVTLSCSPISGHRSVSWYQQTPGQGLQFLFEYFSETQRNKGNFPGRFSGRQFSNSRSEMNVSTLELGDSALYLCASSLGDFPFKNILYFGAGTRLSVL.

The chain joins TRBV2 to TRBJ2-7, with TRBD2 matching 7 bases. CDR3 size: 13 residues. CDR1 and CDR2 (germline): SNHLY, FYNNEI. The ends lost 4 bases at V and 4 bases at J; junction bases unmatched: 4. The CDR3 is CASSGDYAYEQYV. In DNA form, the CDR3 reads TGTGCCAGCAGTGGGGACTATGCATACGAGCAGTACGTC.

This chain connects TRBV10-3 to TRBJ1-3; D ambiguous. Trimming stripped 2 bases from V and 4 bases from J, with 6 bases between. CDR1 and CDR2 (germline): ENHRY, SYGVKD. The CDR3 length is 13 residues. As DNA, the CDR3 is TGTGCCATCAGTGAGATCGGGGGAAACACCATATATTTT. Its translation: CAISEIGGNTIYF.

The J gene is TRBJ1-4, the V gene TRBV18; D gene unclear. Deletions cut 3 bases from V and 0 bases from J, with 8 bases between. The length of the CDR3 is 15 residues. CDR1 and CDR2 from the germline V gene are KGHSH and LQKENI. The CDR3 region is CASSPGVTTNEKLFF. CDR3 nucleotides: TGTGCCAGCTCACCGGGTGTGACAACTAATGAAAAACTGTTTTTT.

This clonotype was picked up a small number of times. This chain uses TRBV18 with TRBJ1-2, with D unresolved. V was shortened by 0 bases and J by 6 bases, with 8 bases between the two germline ends. CDR3 length equals 13 residues. CDR1 and CDR2 (germline): KGHSH, LQKENI. The CDR3 region is CASSPPGSDGYTF. CDR3 sequence (DNA): TGTGCCAGCTCACCACCAGGGTCTGATGGCTACACCTTC.

This clonotype was found a few times. The chain links TRBV7-9 to TRBJ2-5; 10 bases are a match to TRBD1. The J call may be incorrect, as the DNA end agrees better with TRBJ2-7. Germline V gene data show CDR1 as SEHNR and CDR2 as FQNEAQ (reference sequence). This CDR3 has 14 amino acids. DNA of the CDR3: TGTGCCAGCATCCCCTGGGGACAGGGGCCCGAGCAGTACTTC. This codes for CASIPWGQGPEQYF.

This clonotype has more than one count but fewer than ten. This sequence joins TRBV28 and TRBJ1-6, with 7 nucleotides matching TRBD1. This CDR3 comprises 13 residues. The germline gives CDR1 MDHEN, CDR2 SYDVKM. V lost 10 bases and J lost 8; bases outside the gene matches: 8. The CDR3 loop reads CANQQGLDSPLHF. The CDR3, as DNA: TGTGCCAACCAACAGGGGCTGGATTCACCCCTCCACTTT.

The CDR3 bases are TGTGCCAGCAGCCTGTGGCCGGCAGATACGCAGTATTTT. Translated: CASSLWPADTQYF. The chain is built from TRBV14 and TRBJ2-3; D gene unclear. Germline values: CDR1 SGHDN, CDR2 FVKESK. The length of the CDR3 is 13 residues. The V end was cut by 4 bases, the J end by 4 bases, with 9 bases between.

The rearrangement uses TRBV10-3 and TRBJ2-5; 7 bases match TRBD2. CDR1 and CDR2 (germline): ENHRY, SYGVKD. The CDR3 loop spans 14 amino acids. Trimming took 10 bases from V and 5 from J; bases not matched to a gene: 13. CDR3 amino acids: CATASGGREETQYF. CDR3 DNA sequence: TGTGCCACCGCCTCGGGCGGGAGAGAGGAGACCCAGTACTTC.